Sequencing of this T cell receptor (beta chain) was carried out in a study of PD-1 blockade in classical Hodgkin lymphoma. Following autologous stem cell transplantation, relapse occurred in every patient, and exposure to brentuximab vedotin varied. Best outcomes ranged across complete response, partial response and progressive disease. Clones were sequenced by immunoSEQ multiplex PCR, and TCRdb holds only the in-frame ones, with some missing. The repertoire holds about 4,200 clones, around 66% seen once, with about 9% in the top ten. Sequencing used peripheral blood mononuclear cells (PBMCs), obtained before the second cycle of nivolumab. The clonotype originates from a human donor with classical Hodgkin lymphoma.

In nucleotides, the CDR3 is TGTGCCAGCAGCTCCGACCAGAGGTCGGTTAATCAGCCCCAGCATTTT. Translating it yields CASSSDQRSVNQPQHF. V is TRBV7-2 and J is TRBJ1-5; no reliable D call. The V and J ends lost 4 bases and 4 bases respectively, with 17 bases between them. Germline CDR1 reads SGHTA; CDR2 reads FQGNSA. This CDR3 has 16 residues.